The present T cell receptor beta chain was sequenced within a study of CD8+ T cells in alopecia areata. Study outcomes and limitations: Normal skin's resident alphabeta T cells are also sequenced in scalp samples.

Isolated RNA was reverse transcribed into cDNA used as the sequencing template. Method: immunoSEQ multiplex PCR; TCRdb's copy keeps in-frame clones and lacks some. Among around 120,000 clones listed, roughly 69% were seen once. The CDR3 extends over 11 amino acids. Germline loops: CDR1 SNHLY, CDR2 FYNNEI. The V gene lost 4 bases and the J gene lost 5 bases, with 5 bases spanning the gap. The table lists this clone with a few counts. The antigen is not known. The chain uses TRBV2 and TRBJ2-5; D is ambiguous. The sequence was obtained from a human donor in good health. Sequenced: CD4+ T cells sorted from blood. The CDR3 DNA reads TGTGCCAGCAGTGGTTTGGAGACCCAGTACTTC. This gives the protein CASSGLETQYF.